Below are 31 T cell receptor beta chains sequenced from a single sample in a study of blood T cell repertoires in COVID-19. Sequenced by immunoSEQ multiplex PCR; TCRdb stores in-frame clones only, minus some. The profile shows some 70,000 clones, approximately 80% of them singletons. The sample taken for sequencing was peripheral blood. The receptors derive from a man in his 60s with COVID-19, enrolled during active disease.

This clone was seen a handful of times. The gene calls are TRBV27 and TRBJ2-5, with TRBD1 matching over 7 bases. This CDR3 has 14 residues. With V trimmed by 5 bases and J by 7 bases, 10 bases remained unmatched. The germline gives CDR1 MNHEY, CDR2 SMNVEV (reference sequence). The chain's CDR3 is CASSTLTGQGTQYF. The CDR3 region has the DNA TGTGCCAGCAGTACATTGACAGGGCAGGGGACCCAGTACTTC.

The chain carries TRBV29-1 and TRBJ2-3; D is possibly TRBD2 (7 bases). V lost 6 bases and J 2 bases, leaving 12 bases between the germline ends. The CDR3 contains 13 residues. Per the germline V gene, CDR1 is SQVTM and CDR2 is ANQGSEA. CDR3 DNA: TGCAGCGTGGAGGGGGGGACCACAGATACGCAGTATTTT. This sequence encodes CSVEGGTTDTQYF.

The rearrangement joins TRBV5-5 to TRBJ1-6; 7 bases fit TRBD1. Germline loops: CDR1 SGHKS, CDR2 YYEKEE (reference sequence). V shed 2 bases, J shed 8 bases, and the junction held 7 bases outside the gene matches. The CDR3 extends over 15 amino acids. The CDR3 loop reads CASSFGTVPYSPLHF. CDR3 DNA sequence: TGTGCCAGCAGCTTCGGGACAGTCCCTTATTCACCCCTCCACTTT.

This clone was picked up a small number of times. J is TRBJ1-1 and V is TRBV19; D remains unclear. V was cut by 2 bases and J by 4 bases, with 8 bases left in between. CDR1 is LNHDA and CDR2 is SQIVND in the germline V gene (reference sequence). This CDR3 region has 13 residues. CDR3 in amino acids: CASSIMSGTEAFF. In DNA form, the CDR3 reads TGTGCCAGTAGTATAATGAGCGGCACTGAAGCTTTCTTT.

The J gene is TRBJ2-6, the V gene TRBV3-1 (or the pseudogene TRBV3-2), with a possible D match to TRBD2 (6 bases). The germline gives CDR1 LGHDT, CDR2 YNNKEL (reference sequence). The CDR3 loop spans 15 amino acids. V was shortened by 6 bases and J by 2 bases, with 11 bases between the two germline ends. The CDR3 sequence is CASSRGGAGANVLTF. CDR3 coding DNA: TGTGCCAGCAGTAGGGGAGGCGCTGGGGCCAACGTCCTGACTTTC.

This clone was observed a few times. This CDR3 reads CASTLGQPGAFF. The CDR3 bases are TGTGCCAGCACCCTGGGACAGCCCGGGGCTTTCTTT. The rearrangement links TRBV2 to TRBJ1-1; 7 bases fit TRBD1. Germline CDR1 reads SNHLY; CDR2 reads FYNNEI. The ends lost 7 bases at V and 11 bases at J; junction bases unmatched: 10. This CDR3 spans 12 amino acids.

The chain joins TRBV30 to TRBJ1-6; no reliable D call. The germline CDR1 and CDR2 sequences are GTSNPN and SVGIG (reference sequence). CDR3 length equals 11 residues. V was pared by 3 bases and J by 6 bases, with 3 bases between. The DNA for the CDR3 is TGTGCCTGGAGCATTAATTCACCCCTCCACTTT. Translation gives CAWSINSPLHF.

Sample share makes this clone medium-sized. The chain joins TRBV7-9 to TRBJ2-3; TRBD2 matches 11 bases. Germline V CDR1 and CDR2: SEHNR, FQNEAQ (reference sequence). V lost 3 bases and J lost 1; bases outside the gene matches: 0. There are 15 residues in the CDR3. CDR3 in DNA: TGTGCCAGCAGCTTGACTAGCGGGGGCACAGATACGCAGTATTTT. Translated: CASSLTSGGTDTQYF.

The rearrangement uses TRBV18 and TRBJ1-2; the D gene is possibly TRBD1 (5 bases). This CDR3 has 14 residues. The germline V and J ends were trimmed by 5 bases and 3 bases, with 13 bases remaining between them. Germline V gene sequence: CDR1 KGHSH, CDR2 LQKENI. The CDR3 loop is CASSSDSYYYGYTF. CDR3 bases: TGTGCCAGCTCATCCGACAGCTATTACTATGGCTACACCTTC.

The chain combines TRBV9 with TRBJ2-3; D perhaps matches TRBD1 (6 bases). Germline V CDR1 and CDR2: SGDLS, YYNGEE. There are 14 residues in the CDR3. Trimming stripped 5 bases from V and 3 bases from J, with 13 bases between. CDR3 region: CASRPGAATDTQYF. Here the CDR3 DNA reads TGTGCCAGCAGACCAGGGGCCGCAACAGATACGCAGTATTTT.

The genes are TRBV7-9 and TRBJ2-5; D possibly corresponds to TRBD1 (5 bases). There are 16 residues in the CDR3. The ends were cut back, 1 base at V and 2 bases at J, with 14 bases in the middle. The V gene's germline CDR1 is SEHNR and CDR2 FQNEAQ (reference sequence). The CDR3 nucleotides read TGTGCCAGCAGCTTAGGGCTCGTCCAGGGACAAGAGACCCAGTACTTC. Protein sequence: CASSLGLVQGQETQYF.

The chain combines TRBV30 with TRBJ1-4; TRBD1 agrees at 7 bases. The germline V gene has CDR1 GTSNPN and CDR2 SVGIG (reference sequence). Trimming took 3 bases from V and 0 from J; bases not matched to a gene: 13. The CDR3 contains 18 residues. The CDR3 is CAWRSLKGQIATNEKLFF. CDR3 nucleotide sequence: TGTGCCTGGAGATCCCTCAAGGGACAGATCGCAACTAATGAAAAACTGTTTTTT.

The chain uses TRBV4-1 and TRBJ1-5, with D possibly matching TRBD1 (5 bases). V lost 3 bases, J lost 11 bases, and 23 bases lay in between. This CDR3 spans 16 amino acids. CDR1 is MGHRA, CDR2 YSYEKL, per germline. The CDR3 DNA reads TGCGCCAGCAGCCAGTCGATGGGGCAAAGAAGGGCAGCCCAGCATTTT. Protein sequence: CASSQSMGQRRAAQHF.

This rearrangement joins TRBV10-3 to TRBJ1-5; possibly TRBD1 for D (5 bases). Germline lookup yields CDR1 ENHRY and CDR2 SYGVKD. V was shortened by 10 bases and J by 5 bases, with 15 bases between the two germline ends. The CDR3 runs to 13 residues. CDR3 protein: CATSRDSDQPQHF. CDR3 bases: TGTGCCACCTCAAGGGACTCCGATCAGCCCCAGCATTTT.

The sample holds a few counts of this clone. The chain uses TRBV3-1 (or the pseudogene TRBV3-2) and TRBJ2-5; 11 nucleotides match TRBD2. V lost 4 bases to trimming and J lost 3 bases; unmatched junction nucleotides: 1. Germline loops: CDR1 LGHDT, CDR2 YNNKEL (reference sequence). The CDR3 has 14 residues. The CDR3 DNA reads TGTGCCAGCAGCCTACTAGCGGGGGAAGAGACCCAGTACTTC. It encodes CASSLLAGEETQYF.

This clone was detected only a few times. The chain links TRBV29-1 to TRBJ2-1; 8 positions agree with TRBD2. V shed 6 bases and J 2 bases; nucleotides not matched to a gene: 9. The CDR3 covers 15 residues. Per the germline V gene, CDR1 is SQVTM and CDR2 is ANQGSEA. In DNA, the CDR3 is TGCAGCGTCGCCGGGGCGGGAGGCCCCTACAATGAGCAGTTCTTC. This codes for CSVAGAGGPYNEQFF.

This clone was detected a few times. The chain combines TRBV6-6 with TRBJ1-1, with D possibly matching TRBD1 (5 bases). The CDR3 loop spans 12 amino acids. From germline, CDR1 is MNHNY and CDR2 SVGAGI (reference sequence). V was pared by 5 bases and J by 5 bases, with 9 bases between. CDR3 nucleotide sequence: TGTGCCAGCAGTCTTACAGGAACTGAAGCTTTCTTT. It translates to CASSLTGTEAFF.

The chain couples TRBV6-5 to TRBJ1-1; the D gene is possibly TRBD1 (6 bases). V was clipped by 0 bases and J by 0 bases, with 8 bases between them. CDR1 is MNHEY and CDR2 is SVGAGI in the germline V gene. CDR3 size: 15 residues. The CDR3 region has the DNA TGTGCCAGCAGTTACTCGCGGGGGCTGAACACTGAAGCTTTCTTT. It yields the protein CASSYSRGLNTEAFF.

The table lists this clone with a few counts. The chain uses TRBV30 and TRBJ1-6; 7 bases are a match to TRBD1. CDR1 and CDR2 from the germline V gene are GTSNPN and SVGIG (reference sequence). This CDR3 has 14 residues. After removal of 2 bases from V and 10 bases from J, the junction contained 8 bases not matched to a gene. CDR3 loop: CAWSSEGAHSPLHF. For the CDR3, the DNA is TGTGCCTGGAGTTCGGAGGGGGCCCACTCACCCCTCCACTTT.

The rearrangement joins TRBV4-2 to TRBJ2-3; 8 positions agree with TRBD2. There are 14 residues in the CDR3. CDR1 LGHNA and CDR2 YNFKEQ come from the germline V gene. Germline trimming cut 0 bases from V and 8 bases from J; bases unmatched to any gene: 4. CDR3 nucleotide sequence: TGTGCCAGCAGCCAAGATAGGAGCGGGGGTACGCAGTATTTT. This encodes CASSQDRSGGTQYF.

The CDR3 coding sequence is TGCGCCAGCAGCTTGGGGCCCGGGGAGAGCACTGAAGCTTTCTTT. This translates into CASSLGPGESTEAFF. The chain employs TRBV5-1 and TRBJ1-1; D not resolved. Trimming removed 0 bases at V and 4 bases at J, with 13 bases between. Germline-derived CDR1 and CDR2 are SGHRS and YFSETQ. There are 15 residues in the CDR3.

This chain joins TRBV5-4 and TRBJ2-1; 7 bases agree with TRBD2. This CDR3 contains 15 residues. From germline, CDR1 is SGHNT and CDR2 YYREEE (reference sequence). Losses at the gene ends were 0 bases for V and 8 bases for J; bases not matched to a gene: 8. The DNA for the CDR3 is TGTGCCAGCAGCTTGGAACTAGCGTATATAGATGAGCAGTTCTTC. Translated: CASSLELAYIDEQFF.

This chain links TRBV5-5 with TRBJ2-4; the D gene is possibly TRBD1 (6 bases). The V end was cut by 1 base, the J end by 8 bases, with 13 bases between. Germline assignment: CDR1 SGHKS and CDR2 YYEKEE (reference sequence). CDR3 length equals 14 residues. The DNA of the CDR3 is TGTGCCAGCAGCTTGTCCCGGCCAGGGGACATTCAGTACTTC. This sequence encodes CASSLSRPGDIQYF.

This clone is a singleton in its sample. The V and J genes are TRBV11-1 and TRBJ2-1, with 7 bases aligning to TRBD1. The germline gives CDR1 SGHAT, CDR2 FQDESV (reference sequence). V trimming: 6 bases; J trimming: 7 bases; junction bases outside the gene matches: 6. This CDR3 has 13 residues. CDR3 region: CASSRTRGNEQFF. CDR3 nucleotide sequence: TGTGCCAGCAGTCGCACCAGGGGGAATGAGCAGTTCTTC.

CDR3 nucleotide sequence: TGTGCCAGCAGTGGACCGGGGGGGACCGGGGAGCTGTTTTTT. Translation gives CASSGPGGTGELFF. The V call is TRBV2, the J call TRBJ2-2; TRBD2 matches at 8 bases. The trim removed 4 bases at V and 5 bases at J, leaving 3 bases unmatched. This CDR3 region has 14 residues. From germline, CDR1 is SNHLY and CDR2 FYNNEI.

V is TRBV19 and J is TRBJ1-3; D ambiguous. The CDR3 has 16 amino acids. The ends were cut back, 5 bases at V and 4 bases at J, with 18 bases in the middle. The germline V gene has CDR1 LNHDA and CDR2 SQIVND (reference sequence). CDR3 region: CASSFIPGSRGNTIYF. The CDR3 DNA reads TGTGCCAGTAGTTTCATTCCCGGGTCCCGCGGAAACACCATATATTTT.

The V and J genes are TRBV3-1 (or the pseudogene TRBV3-2) and TRBJ1-4; 7 bases fit TRBD1. This CDR3 has 12 residues. Unmatched junction bases numbered 3, after V lost 3 bases and J lost 11 bases. The V gene's germline CDR1 is LGHDT and CDR2 YNNKEL (reference sequence). In nucleotides, the CDR3 is TGTGCCAGCAGCCATAGGACAGGTAAACTGTTTTTT. Residues: CASSHRTGKLFF.

The CDR3 sequence is CASSGGSGSETQYF. The CDR3 nucleotides are TGTGCCAGTAGTGGTGGAAGCGGGAGTGAGACCCAGTACTTC. This chain joins TRBV19 and TRBJ2-5, with TRBD2 matching over 8 bases. Germline CDR1 and CDR2: LNHDA and SQIVND (reference sequence). After removal of 5 bases from V and 5 bases from J, the junction contained 7 bases not matched to a gene. There are 14 residues in the CDR3.

The genes are TRBV2 and TRBJ2-7, with 8 nucleotides matching TRBD2. Germline V gene lookup returns CDR1 SNHLY and CDR2 FYNNEI. Trimming removed 3 bases from V and 2 bases from J; junction bases left unmatched: 0. The CDR3 is made up of 13 amino acids. CDR3 in amino acids: CASSEGLAYEQYF. The CDR3 DNA reads TGTGCCAGCAGTGAGGGACTAGCCTACGAGCAGTACTTC. Combining the CDR3 with reference TRBV2 and TRBJ2-7 gives the whole variable domain EPEVTQTPSHQVTQMGQEVILRCVPISNHLYFYWYRQILGQKVEFLVSFYNNEISEKSEIFDDQFSVERPDGSNFTLKIRSTKLEDSAMYFCASSEGLAYEQYFGPGTRLTVT.

To note about this clone: Other DNA sequences within the sample encode an identical CDR3. This chain connects TRBV2 to TRBJ2-3, with no clear D. Germline CDR1 reads SNHLY; CDR2 reads FYNNEI. Trimming cost V 6 bases and J 0 bases, with 4 bases left between them. This CDR3 has 12 amino acids. The CDR3 loop is CASSYSTDTQYF. Here the CDR3 DNA reads TGTGCCAGCAGCTACAGCACAGATACGCAGTATTTT.

This clone was observed a handful of times. The chain combines TRBV5-6 with TRBJ1-5; D gene unclear. The CDR3 is made up of 17 amino acids. Trimming pared 0 bases from V and 0 bases from J, leaving 13 bases between. The V gene's germline CDR1 is SGHDT and CDR2 YYEEEE. The CDR3: CASSLGSRLYSNQPQHF. In DNA form, the CDR3 reads TGTGCCAGCAGCTTGGGCTCGAGGCTCTATAGCAATCAGCCCCAGCATTTT.